Presented here are 5 T cell receptor beta chains from one specimen sequenced in a study of patients and donors after allogeneic stem cell transplantation. TCRdb called the RT-PCR reads again in MiXCR, with one record for every CDR3 protein. The table has hundreds of thousands of distinct CDR3 sequences, 16% seen once. Material for sequencing was blood, either unsorted or a sorted T cell fraction (not recorded which). The receptor source for this set is a human donor who was either an allogeneic HSCT recipient or a stem cell or donor lymphocyte infusion donor (not recorded which). It is not recorded whose cells these are; they may come from a transplant donor.

The chain recombines TRBV9 with TRBJ2-3; possible D gene TRBD2, 5 bases. V dropped 5 bases and J dropped 10 bases, with 17 bases sitting between them. The CDR3 spans 13 residues. Per germline, CDR1 SGDLS and CDR2 YYNGEE. DNA of the CDR3: TGTGCCAGCAGTGACGGCCCCACGGGGTCGCAGTATTTT. This translates into CASSDGPTGSQYF.

The chain carries TRBV3-1 and TRBJ2-5; D is uncertain. Per germline, CDR1 LGHDT and CDR2 YNNKEL (reference sequence). The CDR3 is 16 residues long. Trimming left V 1 base short and J 3 bases short, with 15 bases between. CDR3: CASSQGWAKKEETQYF. CDR3 nucleotides: TGTGCCAGCAGCCAAGGCTGGGCGAAAAAAGAAGAGACCCAGTACTTC.

The rearrangement uses TRBV4-3 and TRBJ1-4; D possibly corresponds to TRBD1 (6 bases). Between the trimmed V and J ends, which lost 0 bases and 6 bases, there was a span of 14 bases. Germline V gene sequence: CDR1 LGHNA, CDR2 YSLEER. The CDR3 totals 16 residues. The CDR3 is CASSQELRGHYEKLFF. For the CDR3, the DNA is TGCGCCAGCAGCCAAGAACTTAGGGGACATTATGAAAAACTGTTTTTT.

This clonotype was detected a few times. The rearrangement uses TRBV20-1 and TRBJ2-1; 15 bases align to TRBD2. This CDR3 has 20 amino acids. CDR1 is DFQATT, CDR2 SNEGSKA, per germline (reference sequence). The V gene end was trimmed by 1 base and the J gene end by 0 bases; junction bases not matched to a gene: 10. The DNA of the CDR3 is TGCAGTGCTAGAGTCCGAGCCGGGACTAGCGGGAGGAGCTCCTACAATGAGCAGTTCTTC. It encodes CSARVRAGTSGRSSYNEQFF.

This chain joins TRBV14 and TRBJ1-3; D gene uncertain. Germline V lookup: CDR1 SGHDN, CDR2 FVKESK. Trimming left V 4 bases short and J 0 bases short, with 7 bases between. The CDR3 spans 14 residues. As DNA, the CDR3 is TGTGCCAGCAGCCGGCCTATCTCTGGAAACACCATATATTTT. This codes for CASSRPISGNTIYF. The full variable domain, its missing parts supplied by reference TRBV14 and TRBJ1-3, is EAGVTQFPSHSVIEKGQTVTLRCDPISGHDNLYWYRRVMGKEIKFLLHFVKESKQDESGMPNNRFLAERTGGTYSTLKVQPAELEDSGVYFCASSRPISGNTIYFGEGSWLTVV.